These 19 T cell receptor beta chains were sequenced from one sample in a study of human T cells and chemical hapten exposure listed by TCRdb under 2021. The sample's time point label is to be understood as: patch test 3, about 24 weeks after DPC sensitization. The treatment or condition label, read with the paper, signifies: therapeutic diphenylcyclopropenone sensitization with weekly scalp DPC. Library preparation employed RACE. Sequenced using a NextSeq 500. The raw public reads went through TCRdb reprocessing: fastp at Q25, MiXCR clone calling, in-frame beta chains kept. Identical CDR3 protein sequences are pooled into one entry, listed with their most common genes and DNA. This sample is represented by 80,000 to 100,000 distinct CDR3 sequences; approximately 10% of them were singletons. The ten most abundant clones make up 1% to 1.2% of the sample. The sequencing used whole blood, collected in connection with sensitization to the hapten diphenylcyclopropenone (DPC). The receptors come from a woman aged 30 to 39 with alopecia areata. Some clones in this sample may be carry-over from other donors' samples.

The chain joins TRBV29-1 to TRBJ1-2; D is unclear. The CDR3 covers 11 residues. With 6 bases removed from V and 4 bases from J, the gap between germline ends came to 9 bases. Germline values: CDR1 SQVTM, CDR2 ANQGSEA. Here the CDR3 reads CSVSGPYGYTF. The CDR3 nucleotides are TGCAGCGTATCAGGCCCCTATGGCTACACCTTC.

This clonotype appeared many times. The chain has TRBV28 and TRBJ1-3; D is ambiguous. Germline loops: CDR1 MDHEN, CDR2 SYDVKM. Deletions cut 5 bases from V and 2 bases from J, with 16 bases between. The CDR3 sequence is 16 residues long. CDR3 nucleotides: TGTGCCAGCAGTATTCCGGGCCAGTGGCCTGGAAACACCATATATTTT. As protein: CASSIPGQWPGNTIYF.

The genes are TRBV12-3 or TRBV12-4 and TRBJ1-2; D is unclear. With 3 bases removed from V and 1 base from J, the gap between germline ends came to 6 bases. The CDR3 contains 13 residues. The CDR3 DNA is TGTGCCAGCAGTTTTGAAGTTAACTATGGCTACACCTTC. It encodes CASSFEVNYGYTF.

This clonotype was counted many times. This chain links TRBV7-2 with TRBJ2-2; 11 nucleotides align to TRBD1. The CDR3 spans 15 residues. Losses at the gene ends were 3 bases for V and 6 bases for J; bases not matched to a gene: 3. Germline lookup yields CDR1 SGHTA and CDR2 FQGNSA. DNA for the CDR3: TGTGCCAGCAGCTTTCGGGACAGGGGGGCCGGGGAGCTGTTTTTT. This codes for CASSFRDRGAGELFF.

In its sample, this clonotype was seen a few times. The chain recombines TRBV4-3 with TRBJ2-1, with D possibly TRBD1 on 6 matching bases. Trimming took off 3 bases at V and 7 bases at J, with 13 bases between the two ends. In germline, CDR1 is LGHNA, CDR2 YSLEER. The CDR3 has 14 residues. The CDR3 DNA sequence: TGCGCCAGCAGCCAGGGGGCGGGTTATAATGAGCAGTTCTTC. Its translation: CASSQGAGYNEQFF.

In its sample, this clonotype was seen many times. The V gene is TRBV5-4, the J gene TRBJ1-2, with TRBD1 matching 9 bases. J gave up 4 bases and V 3 bases, and 4 bases lay outside the gene matches. The CDR3 extends over 14 amino acids. The V gene's germline CDR1 is SGHNT and CDR2 YYREEE (reference sequence). The chain's CDR3 is CASSSPGQGYGYTF. CDR3 coding DNA: TGTGCCAGCAGCTCGCCGGGACAGGGCTATGGCTACACCTTC.

This clonotype appeared many times. The chain uses TRBV28 and TRBJ2-7; 11 bases are a match to TRBD1. The CDR3 length is 14 residues. CDR1 is MDHEN and CDR2 is SYDVKM in the germline V gene. J lost 6 bases, V lost 4 bases, and 5 bases had no gene match. As DNA, the CDR3 is TGTGCCAGCAGTTCCGGGACAGGGGGGGGCGAGCAGTACTTC. Protein product: CASSSGTGGGEQYF.

This clonotype was found many times. The CDR3 loop reads CASSRLTQYF. The CDR3 DNA follows: TGTGCCAGCAGTAGGTTGACGCAGTATTTT. The chain links TRBV28 to TRBJ2-3; the D is unclear. V was pared by 5 bases and J by 9 bases, with 6 bases between. From germline, CDR1 is MDHEN and CDR2 SYDVKM. This CDR3 has 10 residues.

This clonotype was seen ten or more times. V and J are TRBV19 and TRBJ2-6; D gene unclear. The V gene's germline CDR1 is LNHDA and CDR2 SQIVND (reference sequence). Trimming left V 6 bases short and J 4 bases short, with 4 bases between. The CDR3 has 12 amino acids. CDR3 in amino acids: CASRGGANVLTF. DNA for the CDR3: TGTGCCAGTAGAGGGGGGGCCAACGTCCTGACTTTC.

This clonotype was counted between two and nine times. The J gene is TRBJ2-3, the V gene TRBV5-1; 12 bases match TRBD2. The CDR3 spans 16 residues. Trimming at V came to 4 bases and at J to 4 bases, leaving 7 bases not matched to a gene. The germline gives CDR1 SGHRS, CDR2 YFSETQ. The DNA of the CDR3 is TGCGCCAGCAGCCCGAAACTAGCGGGAGGCTCAGATACGCAGTATTTT. Residues: CASSPKLAGGSDTQYF.

V is TRBV5-1 and J is TRBJ2-3; D ambiguous. Germline-derived CDR1 and CDR2 are SGHRS and YFSETQ. The CDR3 sequence is 14 residues long. With 4 bases removed from V and 2 bases from J, the gap between germline ends came to 11 bases. CDR3 coding DNA: TGCGCCAGCAGCATGACTGACCCCACAGATACGCAGTATTTT. It encodes CASSMTDPTDTQYF.

The chain combines TRBV11-3 with TRBJ2-3, with D tentatively TRBD2 (5 bases). Trimming left V 5 bases short and J 4 bases short, with 13 bases between. The CDR3 runs to 14 residues. CDR1 and CDR2 from the germline V gene are SGHNT and YENEEA. The CDR3 DNA is TGTGCCAGCAGCCCCCGCGGGTTCGCAGATACGCAGTATTTT. Its protein is CASSPRGFADTQYF.

There are many counts of this clonotype. The rearrangement uses TRBV14 and TRBJ1-6; the match to TRBD1 covers 7 bases. V lost 2 bases, J lost 10 bases, and 5 bases stayed unmatched. Germline V gives CDR1 SGHDN, CDR2 FVKESK. This CDR3 comprises 14 residues. This chain's CDR3 is CASSQSGGGSPLHF. The CDR3 DNA reads as TGTGCCAGCAGCCAATCAGGGGGAGGATCACCCCTCCACTTT.

This chain joins TRBV7-2 and TRBJ2-2; tentatively, D is TRBD1 (5 bases). Germline CDR1 reads SGHTA; CDR2 reads FQGNSA. This CDR3 is built from 15 residues. The V gene lost 5 bases and the J gene lost 5 bases, with 15 bases spanning the gap. CDR3 protein: CASSLEQVGTGELFF. The CDR3 nucleotides read TGTGCCAGCAGCCTCGAACAGGTTGGGACCGGGGAGCTGTTTTTT.

This clonotype was detected only a few times. The rearrangement links TRBV7-2 to TRBJ2-2; 10 bases align to TRBD1. Trimming took 4 bases from V and 4 from J; bases not matched to a gene: 3. There are 15 residues in the CDR3. Germline values: CDR1 SGHTA, CDR2 FQGNSA. CDR3 sequence: CASSSDRGRTGELFF. The CDR3, as DNA: TGTGCCAGCAGCTCCGACAGGGGGCGCACCGGGGAGCTGTTTTTT.

This clonotype was picked up a small number of times. The V gene is TRBV6-5, the J gene TRBJ1-6; D is unresolved. The CDR3 consists of 12 residues. The V and J ends lost 2 bases and 8 bases respectively, with 4 bases between them. Per the germline V gene, CDR1 is MNHEY and CDR2 is SVGAGI. The CDR3 coding sequence is TGTGCCAGCAGTTACACCGATTCACCCCTCCACTTT. Amino acid sequence: CASSYTDSPLHF.

This clonotype was detected many times. The J gene is TRBJ2-1, the V gene TRBV7-9; 7 bases fit TRBD2. CDR1 is SEHNR, CDR2 FQNEAQ, per germline (reference sequence). The J segment lost 0 bases and the V segment lost 4 bases, leaving 3 bases of the junction unmatched. The CDR3 totals 15 residues. CDR3 loop: CASSSGLVSYNEQFF. CDR3 nucleotides: TGTGCCAGCAGCTCCGGACTAGTCTCCTACAATGAGCAGTTCTTC.

J is TRBJ2-1 and V is TRBV4-2; tentatively, D is TRBD1 (6 bases). The V and J ends lost 3 bases and 4 bases respectively, with 16 bases between them. Germline V gives CDR1 LGHNA, CDR2 YNFKEQ. The CDR3 is made up of 16 amino acids. CDR3 region: CASSHQDKGDYNEQFF. The CDR3 nucleotides read TGTGCCAGCAGCCACCAAGACAAGGGGGATTACAATGAGCAGTTCTTC.

The chain joins TRBV9 to TRBJ2-5; 7 nucleotides match TRBD1. J lost 3 bases, V lost 0 bases, and 8 bases had no gene match. CDR3 length equals 16 residues. Germline assignment: CDR1 SGDLS and CDR2 YYNGEE. CDR3 bases: TGTGCCAGCAGCGTAGGCAACCGGGACAGAAAAGAGACCCAGTACTTC. Translated, it gives CASSVGNRDRKETQYF.